The T cell receptor (beta chain) under discussion was sequenced for a study of cytomegalovirus exposure and HLA in healthy donors. Study details: HLA-typed donors contributed 80 million or so unique TCRs, which were held in an early data release. Study observations and caveats: Analysis performed later showed TCR beta chains linked to HLA being more clonally expanded than equally common others. Rare TCR sequences dominated, though some public TCRs recurred in many donors. Segments of the TCR beta V type were, in most cases, productive about 87% or about 30% of the time in an earlier analysis.

After removal of 4 bases from V and 5 bases from J, the junction contained 7 bases not matched to a gene. Germline assignment: CDR1 SQVTM and CDR2 ANQGSEA. The CDR3 length is 14 residues. Researchers ran the PCR with 60 Vbeta and 13 Jbeta primers. Libraries were prepared by immunoSEQ multiplex PCR; TCRdb keeps only in-frame clonotypes and omits some of them. This table has some 100,000 clones, 55% to 75% appearing once. Comment on this clone: The antigen remains unidentified.

This TCR came from a woman aged 65 to 85 in good health and CMV-seropositive. The gene calls are TRBV29-1 and TRBJ2-7; 11 nucleotides line up with TRBD2. The sequenced sample consisted of PBMCs. The DNA of the CDR3 is TGCAGCGTTGGTGGTAGCGGGGGGGCCGACGAGCAGTACTTC. Protein sequence: CSVGGSGGADEQYF.